Each of the 19 T cell receptor beta chains below was sequenced from the same sample in a study of blood T cell repertoires in COVID-19 (dated by TCRdb to 2020 to 2022). The receptor library was made with the immunoSEQ multiplex PCR assay. In TCRdb, the immuneACCESS table is reduced to in-frame sequences with V and J assigned. These tables do not hold every clone; where another copy was compared, an unresolved V gene accounts for under half, and the others remain unexplained. This sample has over 150,000 clones in its table, and 70% to 85% of those were observed once. The top ten hold 6.9% of the sample. Sequencing was done on a sample of peripheral blood. All receptors derive from a human donor with acute or convalescent COVID-19. The donor label of this sample is uncertain.

This clone was observed once. The V gene is TRBV30, the J gene TRBJ1-5; TRBD1 agrees at 11 bases. This CDR3 comprises 14 residues. Germline V gene sequence: CDR1 GTSNPN, CDR2 SVGIG (reference sequence). The junction had 6 bases not matched to a gene; V was cut back by 6 bases and J by 5 bases. CDR3 loop: CACETGQGDQPQHF. DNA of the CDR3: TGTGCCTGTGAGACGGGACAGGGGGATCAGCCCCAGCATTTT.

The chain combines TRBV6-5 with TRBJ2-5, with TRBD1 matching 9 bases. There are 15 residues in the CDR3. Germline CDR1 reads MNHEY; CDR2 reads SVGAGI. V lost 6 bases and J lost 4; bases outside the gene matches: 9. In DNA, the CDR3 is TGTGCCAGCAGCGCTGGGACAGGGTTTTCAGAGACCCAGTACTTC. This translates into CASSAGTGFSETQYF.

The genes are TRBV5-6 and TRBJ2-3, with TRBD2 matching 14 bases. Germline V gene data show CDR1 as SGHDT and CDR2 as YYEEEE. This CDR3 is built from 15 residues. Unmatched junction bases numbered 3, after V lost 4 bases and J lost 5 bases. The CDR3 nucleotides read TGTGCCAGCAGCCGACTAGCGGGAGGGCGAGATACGCAGTATTTT. Encoded protein: CASSRLAGGRDTQYF.

The chain has TRBV3-1 (or the pseudogene TRBV3-2) and TRBJ2-7, with D unclear. This CDR3 comprises 11 residues. Trimming removed 4 bases at V and 5 bases at J, with 6 bases between. CDR1 is LGHDT, CDR2 YNNKEL, per germline (reference sequence). In DNA form, the CDR3 reads TGTGCCAGCAGCCTAGGAGACGAGCAGTACTTC. The encoded protein is CASSLGDEQYF.

This chain uses TRBV7-2 with TRBJ1-4; the D gene is possibly TRBD1 (5 bases). The germline CDR1 and CDR2 sequences are SGHTA and FQGNSA. The CDR3 consists of 15 residues. V was pared by 1 base and J by 7 bases, with 13 bases between. DNA for the CDR3: TGTGCCAGCAGCTTAGGCTTCAGGGTGGGTGAAAAACTGTTTTTT. It codes for CASSLGFRVGEKLFF. Combining the CDR3 with reference TRBV7-2 and TRBJ1-4 gives the whole variable domain GAGVSQSPSNKVTEKGKDVELRCDPISGHTALYWYRQSLGQGLEFLIYFQGNSAPDKSGLPSDRFSAERTGGSVSTLTIQRTQQEDSAVYLCASSLGFRVGEKLFFGSGTQLSVL.

This clone was seen only once. The rearrangement joins TRBV7-9 to TRBJ1-3; tentatively, D is TRBD1 (5 bases). The CDR3 loop spans 14 amino acids. V shed 2 bases and J shed 2 bases, with 7 bases lying between them. Germline-derived CDR1 and CDR2 are SEHNR and FQNEAQ (reference sequence). CDR3 DNA: TGTGCCAGCAGCTTAACAGGAGCTGGAAACACCATATATTTT. It codes for CASSLTGAGNTIYF.

The J gene is TRBJ2-3, the V gene TRBV7-3; TRBD2 aligns across 7 bases. The CDR3 has 14 amino acids. From germline, CDR1 is SGHTA and CDR2 FQGTGA. J lost 7 bases, V lost 5 bases, and 9 bases had no gene match. This chain's CDR3 is CASSALLALNTQYF. CDR3 bases: TGTGCCAGCAGCGCGTTACTAGCGCTGAATACGCAGTATTTT.

This chain links TRBV7-3 with TRBJ2-7; 8 positions agree with TRBD1. V lost 4 bases, J lost 1 base, and 6 bases stayed unmatched. The length of the CDR3 is 15 residues. Germline V gene data show CDR1 as SGHTA and CDR2 as FQGTGA. In DNA, the CDR3 is TGTGCCAGCAGCTCAGGACAGGGATCATCCTACGAGCAGTACTTC. Its protein product is CASSSGQGSSYEQYF.

This clone was recorded at least ten times. The chain links TRBV5-1 to TRBJ1-5; 7 bases are a match to TRBD1. CDR3 length: 16 amino acids. V trimming: 0 bases; J trimming: 4 bases; junction bases outside the gene matches: 7. CDR1 is SGHRS and CDR2 is YFSETQ in the germline V gene. The CDR3 here is CASSLDPGQPNQPQHF. CDR3 in DNA: TGCGCCAGCAGCTTGGACCCGGGACAGCCTAATCAGCCCCAGCATTTT.

The genes are TRBV6-6 and TRBJ1-5, with 7 positions matching TRBD1. Germline V CDR1 and CDR2: MNHNY, SVGAGI (reference sequence). V lost 6 bases and J lost 0; bases outside the gene matches: 8. The CDR3 is made up of 16 amino acids. Here the CDR3 reads CASSTGTAYSNQPQHF. CDR3 DNA: TGTGCCAGCAGCACCGGGACAGCGTATAGCAATCAGCCCCAGCATTTT.

V is TRBV5-4 and J is TRBJ2-1; 8 bases agree with TRBD2. V gave up 4 bases and J gave up 3 bases; unmatched junction bases: 6. This CDR3 is built from 15 residues. Germline V CDR1 and CDR2: SGHNT, YYREEE (reference sequence). The CDR3 region is CASSVTTSGYNEQFF. CDR3 DNA sequence: TGTGCCAGCAGCGTGACCACTAGCGGCTACAATGAGCAGTTCTTC. The full variable domain, in which reference TRBV5-4 and TRBJ2-1 provide the parts outside the CDR3, is ETGVTQSPTHLIKTRGQQVTLRCSSQSGHNTVSWYQQALGQGPQFIFQYYREEENGRGNFPPRFSGLQFPNYSSELNVNALELDDSALYLCASSVTTSGYNEQFFGPGTRLTVL.

This chain links TRBV3-1 (or the pseudogene TRBV3-2) with TRBJ2-7; the match to TRBD1 covers 8 bases. Germline V gene sequence: CDR1 LGHDT, CDR2 YNNKEL (reference sequence). V gave up 5 bases and J gave up 5 bases; unmatched junction bases: 11. CDR3 size: 15 residues. The CDR3 sequence: CASSYRTGKSDEQYF. The CDR3 DNA reads TGTGCCAGCAGCTACCGGACAGGGAAGAGCGACGAGCAGTACTTC.

The V and J genes are TRBV6-5 and TRBJ2-7; no definite D call. Trimming took off 11 bases at V and 3 bases at J, with 11 bases between the two ends. Germline CDR1 is MNHEY and CDR2 is SVGAGI. The CDR3 consists of 11 residues. The DNA of the CDR3 is TGTGCCGTCCGCCGAGGCTACGAGCAGTACTTC. Its protein product is CAVRRGYEQYF.

V and J are TRBV28 and TRBJ1-2; D may be TRBD1 (5 bases). From germline, CDR1 is MDHEN and CDR2 SYDVKM. The CDR3 has 13 residues. V was shortened by 7 bases and J by 7 bases, with 16 bases between the two germline ends. The CDR3 reads CASNTLGGAGYTF. The CDR3 DNA reads TGTGCCAGCAATACCCTCGGGGGTGCTGGCTACACCTTC.

The chain recombines TRBV7-3 with TRBJ1-2; a weak D match, TRBD1 (6 bases). Germline values: CDR1 SGHTA, CDR2 FQGTGA. Between the trimmed V and J ends, which lost 2 bases and 7 bases, there was a span of 26 bases. CDR3 length equals 18 residues. The CDR3 DNA follows: TGTGCCAGCAGCTTACACGCCAAGATCCCGGGACAACTTCTTGGCTACACCTTC. Encoded protein: CASSLHAKIPGQLLGYTF.

This rearrangement joins TRBV10-3 to TRBJ2-7; maybe TRBD1 (5 bases). Germline loops: CDR1 ENHRY, CDR2 SYGVKD. The CDR3 is 14 residues long. V lost 10 bases and J 3 bases, leaving 19 bases between the germline ends. CDR3 protein: CATLTQDKSYEQYF. CDR3 DNA sequence: TGTGCCACCCTAACACAGGACAAGAGCTACGAGCAGTACTTC.

This clone occurred many times. Germline is not matched at one junction end, which may reflect a read error. The gene calls are TRBV6-6 and TRBJ2-7; 7 bases fit TRBD1. Germline assignment: CDR1 MNHNY and CDR2 SVGAGI (reference sequence). The CDR3 contains 14 residues. The DNA of the CDR3 is TGTGCCAGCAGTTACAGGGACAGATCCTTCGAGCAGTACTTC. This gives the protein CASSYRDRSFEQYF.

This clone was observed once. This chain links TRBV28 with TRBJ2-4; 12 bases are a match to TRBD1. CDR3 length equals 15 residues. V shed 6 bases, J shed 6 bases, and the junction held 6 bases outside the gene matches. CDR1 is MDHEN and CDR2 is SYDVKM in the germline V gene. The CDR3 is CASRAGTGGGNIQYF. The CDR3 DNA follows: TGTGCCAGCAGGGCCGGGACAGGGGGCGGAAACATTCAGTACTTC. Using reference TRBV28 and TRBJ2-4 for the parts outside the CDR3, the full variable domain is DVKVTQSSRYLVKRTGEKVFLECVQDMDHENMFWYRQDPGLGLRLIYFSYDVKMKEKGDIPEGYSVSREKKERFSLILESASTNQTSMYLCASRAGTGGGNIQYFGAGTRLSVL.

This rearrangement joins TRBV5-1 to TRBJ1-4; tentatively, D is TRBD1 (6 bases). Germline V gene lookup returns CDR1 SGHRS and CDR2 YFSETQ. Trimming took 4 bases from V and 0 from J, leaving 10 bases between them. The CDR3 loop spans 15 amino acids. In DNA form, the CDR3 reads TGCGCCAGCAGCGAAAGACAGGCAACTAATGAAAAACTGTTTTTT. The encoded protein is CASSERQATNEKLFF.